The 16 T cell receptor beta chains given below trace back to one sample, sequenced in a study of regulatory T cells in long-lasting Graves disease. Time point of the sample: newly diagnosed GD, antithyroid drugs for less than 3 months. Generation of the TCR library employed RNA extracted from PBMCs. HTBI primers from iRepertoire and Arm-PCR of CDR3 regions yielded the TCR beta libraries. TCRdb passed the multiplex PCR reads through MiXCR, listing each CDR3 protein once. The sample comprises approximately 400,000 distinct CDR3 sequences, 12% of which are singletons, and under 20% rests with the top ten. The same data also went into a second study, on T cells in Graves' hyperthyroidism and ophthalmopathy.

This material consisted of peripheral blood mononuclear cells (PBMCs), taken at new diagnosis, from a patient treated with antithyroid drugs. The receptors originated from a woman aged 18-29 years with Graves disease.

There are many counts of this clonotype. The chain couples TRBV9 to TRBJ1-1; TRBD1 matches 7 bases. The trim removed 0 bases at V and 0 bases at J, leaving 2 bases unmatched. The CDR3 loop spans 15 amino acids. CDR1 is SGDLS and CDR2 is YYNGEE in the germline V gene. DNA of the CDR3: TGTGCCAGCAGCGTAGGGACAGGTATGAACACTGAAGCTTTCTTT. Translated, it gives CASSVGTGMNTEAFF.

The V gene is TRBV19, the J gene TRBJ2-1; D may be TRBD1 (6 bases). Looked up from germline, CDR1 is LNHDA and CDR2 is SQIVND (reference sequence). The CDR3 covers 13 residues. Deletions cut 4 bases from V and 5 bases from J, with 9 bases between. The CDR3 loop reads CASSNRDHNEQFF. Written as DNA, the CDR3 is TGTGCCAGTAGTAACAGGGATCACAATGAGCAGTTCTTC.

In its sample, this clonotype was seen many times. The rearrangement uses TRBV4-2 and TRBJ2-5; D gene uncertain. CDR3 length: 13 residues. The V end was cut by 0 bases, the J end by 5 bases, with 7 bases between. The germline V gene encodes CDR1 LGHNA and CDR2 YNFKEQ. CDR3 region: CASSQDMGETQYF. The CDR3, as DNA: TGTGCCAGCAGCCAAGATATGGGGGAGACCCAGTACTTC.

A few counts support this clonotype. This sequence joins TRBV19 and TRBJ2-1; possibly TRBD1 for D (5 bases). V dropped 6 bases and J dropped 6 bases, with 12 bases sitting between them. The germline gives CDR1 LNHDA, CDR2 SQIVND (reference sequence). The CDR3 is 13 residues long. The DNA for the CDR3 is TGTGCCAGTAGGCTAGGGGCGACCAATGAGCAGTTCTTC. This sequence encodes CASRLGATNEQFF.

This clonotype turned up a few times. The chain links TRBV7-6 to TRBJ2-2, with 10 bases lining up with TRBD2. Germline CDR1 SGHVS, CDR2 FNYEAQ. V lost 3 bases to trimming and J lost 6 bases; unmatched junction nucleotides: 13. The CDR3 spans 18 residues. The CDR3 sequence is CASSFPTGTSVSPGELFF. CDR3 DNA: TGTGCCAGCAGCTTCCCCACCGGGACTAGCGTCAGTCCCGGGGAGCTGTTTTTT.

This clonotype has a count of ten or more. This chain joins TRBV20-1 and TRBJ1-1, with TRBD1 as a possible D gene (5 bases). This CDR3 spans 12 amino acids. V was trimmed by 4 bases and J by 4 bases, leaving 10 bases between them. Germline CDR1 reads DFQATT; CDR2 reads SNEGSKA (reference sequence). The CDR3 DNA reads TGCAGTGCTAAGTTTGGGGCCACTGAAGCTTTCTTT. Encoded protein: CSAKFGATEAFF.

This clonotype was seen only a few times. The chain carries TRBV9 and TRBJ2-1; D perhaps matches TRBD2 (6 bases). Trimming cost V 0 bases and J 1 base, with 14 bases left between them. The CDR3 totals 17 residues. Germline V CDR1 and CDR2: SGDLS, YYNGEE. CDR3 bases: TGTGCCAGCAGCGTAGAAAGCGGGCGCCTTTCCTACAATGAGCAGTTCTTC. Encoded protein: CASSVESGRLSYNEQFF.

The chain recombines TRBV9 with TRBJ2-7; 8 bases align to TRBD2. V shed 0 bases, J shed 2 bases, and the junction held 4 bases outside the gene matches. Per germline, CDR1 SGDLS and CDR2 YYNGEE. The CDR3 consists of 15 residues. The CDR3 nucleotides read TGTGCCAGCAGCGTAGGGAGAGCGGGAGCCTACGAGCAGTACTTC. Amino acid sequence: CASSVGRAGAYEQYF.

This clonotype has a handful of counts. This rearrangement joins TRBV12-3 or TRBV12-4 to TRBJ2-3, with 7 bases identical to TRBD2. The CDR3 runs 15 residues. V gave up 1 base and J gave up 4 bases; unmatched junction bases: 5. CDR3 loop: CASSLVRGGADTQYF. The CDR3 nucleotides are TGTGCCAGCAGTTTAGTGCGGGGAGGGGCAGATACGCAGTATTTT.

The table lists this clonotype with many counts. This chain links TRBV15 with TRBJ2-3; TRBD2 agrees at 8 bases. Germline V CDR1 and CDR2: LNHNV, YYDKDF (reference sequence). Unmatched junction bases numbered 9, after V lost 3 bases and J lost 4 bases. This CDR3 has 16 amino acids. In DNA form, the CDR3 reads TGTGCCACCAGCAGCCTTGGGCTAGCGGGCGCAGATACGCAGTATTTT. Protein sequence: CATSSLGLAGADTQYF.

Remarks on this clonotype: Because the CDR3 is missing its conserved closing phenylalanine or tryptophan, this is likely a read error. The chain uses TRBV6-5 and TRBJ1-2, with a possible D match to TRBD1 (5 bases). V gave up 2 bases and J gave up 4 bases, with 8 bases separating them. CDR1 and CDR2 from the germline V gene are MNHEY and SVGAGI. The CDR3 consists of 13 residues. The CDR3 sequence is CASSYDRSYGYTI. In DNA, the CDR3 is TGTGCCAGCAGTTACGACAGAAGCTATGGCTACACCATC.

This clonotype was found many times. V is TRBV20-1 and J is TRBJ2-7; D is ambiguous. Trimming removed 0 bases from V and 4 bases from J, with 16 bases in between. This CDR3 contains 15 residues. The germline CDR1 and CDR2 sequences are DFQATT and SNEGSKA (reference sequence). In DNA, the CDR3 is TGCAGTGCTAGAGATGTCGAGGCAGCAGCATACGAGCAGTACTTC. Protein product: CSARDVEAAAYEQYF.

The chain recombines TRBV9 with TRBJ1-3; no firm D call. Trimming took off 3 bases at V and 4 bases at J, with 14 bases between the two ends. The CDR3 extends over 15 amino acids. Germline V gives CDR1 SGDLS, CDR2 YYNGEE. CDR3 sequence: CASSDGVISGNTIYF. CDR3 nucleotides: TGTGCCAGCAGCGATGGCGTGATCTCCGGAAACACCATATATTTT.

This clonotype was picked up many times. V and J are TRBV5-1 and TRBJ1-1; 10 nucleotides align to TRBD1. After removal of 4 bases from V and 4 bases from J, the junction contained 7 bases not matched to a gene. The CDR3 is 15 amino acids. The V gene's germline CDR1 is SGHRS and CDR2 YFSETQ. This CDR3 is CASSARQGAPTEAFF. CDR3 DNA sequence: TGCGCCAGCAGCGCACGACAGGGGGCGCCCACTGAAGCTTTCTTT. Variable domain in full (rest from reference TRBV5-1 and TRBJ1-1): KAGVTQTPRYLIKTRGQQVTLSCSPISGHRSVSWYQQTPGQGLQFLFEYFSETQRNKGNFPGRFSGRQFSNSRSEMNVSTLELGDSALYLCASSARQGAPTEAFFGQGTRLTVV.

This clonotype was detected ten times or more. The genes are TRBV11-2 and TRBJ1-2; D perhaps matches TRBD1 (5 bases). In germline, CDR1 is SGHAT, CDR2 FQNNGV. V lost 0 bases and J lost 7, with 12 bases in between. This CDR3 has 14 residues. The CDR3 here is CASSLDGGMGGYTF. DNA of the CDR3: TGTGCCAGCAGCTTAGACGGGGGTATGGGTGGCTACACCTTC.

This clonotype appeared many times. The V gene is TRBV6-1, the J gene TRBJ2-1; no clear D gene. CDR1 is MNHNS, CDR2 SASEGT, per germline. Deletions cut 6 bases from V and 3 bases from J, with 12 bases between. CDR3 length: 14 amino acids. DNA of the CDR3: TGTGCCAGCAGACCAGCGCAGCGCTACAATGAGCAGTTCTTC. Protein: CASRPAQRYNEQFF.